The 3 T cell receptor beta chains given below trace back to one sample, sequenced in a study of blood T cell repertoires in COVID-19. TCRdb keeps only in-frame clones here, not all; method: immunoSEQ multiplex PCR. The sample has some 260,000 clones; approximately 80% are singletons. The sequenced sample consisted of peripheral blood. Receptors originate from a man aged 80 or over with acute or convalescent COVID-19.

The chain links TRBV5-1 to TRBJ1-6; 8 positions agree with TRBD1. This CDR3 has 15 amino acids. CDR1 SGHRS and CDR2 YFSETQ come from the germline V gene. V lost 5 bases and J lost 9; bases outside the gene matches: 10. CDR3 DNA: TGCGCCAGCAGACCTGGACAGGGTATGGCTTCACCCCTCCACTTT. It yields the protein CASRPGQGMASPLHF.

The chain couples TRBV5-4 to TRBJ1-4; TRBD1 matches 8 bases. The V gene end was trimmed by 4 bases and the J gene end by 7 bases; junction bases not matched to a gene: 9. The CDR3 is 15 amino acids. The germline V gene has CDR1 SGHNT and CDR2 YYREEE (reference sequence). The chain's CDR3 is CASSVTGAQGEKLFF. The CDR3 coding sequence is TGTGCCAGCAGCGTGACAGGGGCGCAAGGTGAAAAACTGTTTTTT. Variable domain in full (rest from reference TRBV5-4 and TRBJ1-4): ETGVTQSPTHLIKTRGQQVTLRCSSQSGHNTVSWYQQALGQGPQFIFQYYREEENGRGNFPPRFSGLQFPNYSSELNVNALELDDSALYLCASSVTGAQGEKLFFGSGTQLSVL.

This chain joins TRBV19 and TRBJ1-6; D not resolved. Germline assignment: CDR1 LNHDA and CDR2 SQIVND (reference sequence). The CDR3 length is 15 residues. V shed 3 bases and J shed 7 bases, with 13 bases lying between them. The CDR3 loop reads CASSIPYLGNSPLHF. The CDR3, as DNA: TGTGCCAGTAGTATCCCTTATCTGGGCAATTCACCCCTCCACTTT.